A single sample gave rise to the 7 T cell receptor beta chains below, sequenced in a study of T cell changes during pregnancy in multiple sclerosis. Sequencing was performed with immunoSEQ multiplex PCR; in TCRdb, only in-frame clones are kept and a portion is missing. The sample gives more than 55,000 clones, about nine tenths of which show up once; roughly 2% is in the top ten. This material consisted of peripheral blood, taken in the first trimester of pregnancy. The receptors were sampled from a female donor in good health, enrolled as a control in a pregnancy study.

The rearrangement links TRBV7-9 to TRBJ2-1; D is perhaps TRBD2 (6 bases). V was clipped by 3 bases and J by 0 bases, with 18 bases between them. Germline assignment: CDR1 SEHNR and CDR2 FQNEAQ (reference sequence). The CDR3 is 18 residues long. The CDR3 sequence: CASSLRSGHGSSYNEQFF. The CDR3 DNA reads as TGTGCCAGCAGCTTGAGATCGGGTCACGGGAGCTCCTACAATGAGCAGTTCTTC.

The rearrangement joins TRBV5-1 to TRBJ2-2; D is undetermined. The CDR3 extends over 13 amino acids. The germline CDR1 and CDR2 sequences are SGHRS and YFSETQ. The V end was cut by 0 bases, the J end by 5 bases, with 5 bases between. For the CDR3, the DNA is TGCGCCAGCAGCTTGGTTCCAACCGGGGAGCTGTTTTTT. Its protein is CASSLVPTGELFF.

The chain is built from TRBV28 and TRBJ2-3; 8 bases agree with TRBD2. Losses at the gene ends were 2 bases for V and 4 bases for J; bases not matched to a gene: 5. This CDR3 has 15 residues. The germline gives CDR1 MDHEN, CDR2 SYDVKM. The CDR3 coding sequence is TGTGCCAGCAGTTTAGTCGGGAGGGCCGCAGATACGCAGTATTTT. Translating it yields CASSLVGRAADTQYF.

The rearrangement uses TRBV4-1 and TRBJ2-5, with TRBD2 matching over 12 bases. V shed 3 bases, J shed 5 bases, and the junction held 1 base outside the gene matches. The CDR3 is made up of 14 amino acids. From germline, CDR1 is MGHRA and CDR2 YSYEKL. The CDR3 sequence: CASSQTSGSETQYF. CDR3 bases: TGCGCCAGCAGCCAGACTAGCGGGAGTGAGACCCAGTACTTC.

This rearrangement joins TRBV6-1 to TRBJ2-7; 7 bases are shared with TRBD1. Unmatched junction bases numbered 12, after V lost 0 bases and J lost 7 bases. Germline CDR1 MNHNS, CDR2 SASEGT. This CDR3 is 16 amino acids long. The CDR3 sequence is CASSEARTGLYREQYF. Written as DNA, the CDR3 is TGTGCCAGCAGTGAAGCACGGACAGGCCTTTATCGTGAGCAGTACTTC.

V usage is TRBV7-9 and J usage is TRBJ2-1, with D possibly TRBD2 on 5 matching bases. CDR1 and CDR2 (germline): SEHNR, FQNEAQ (reference sequence). Trimming shortened V by 3 bases and J by 9 bases, and 30 bases separated the two germline ends. This CDR3 has 19 residues. The CDR3 here is CASSLAGNGERARAGEQFF. As DNA, the CDR3 is TGTGCCAGCAGCTTGGCGGGTAACGGCGAAAGGGCGAGGGCAGGTGAGCAGTTCTTC.

The sample holds a few counts of this clone. The gene calls are TRBV9 and TRBJ2-3, with a possible D match to TRBD2 (6 bases). Germline V lookup: CDR1 SGDLS, CDR2 YYNGEE. This CDR3 is 15 amino acids long. Trimming stripped 0 bases from V and 4 bases from J, with 12 bases between. The DNA of the CDR3 is TGTGCCAGCAGCGTAGTGGGAGGAGCAGCAGATACGCAGTATTTT. Its translation: CASSVVGGAADTQYF.